This TCR beta chain was captured by sequencing in a study of T cells after yellow fever vaccination. TCR cDNA, made by 5'RACE template switching, carried an added universal primer site and UMIs. TCRdb ran MiXCR on the 5' RACE reads and lists one entry per CDR3 protein. Of roughly 500,000 distinct CDR3 sequences in the sample, under 25% were seen once. The study, taken as a whole, reports: There was a small share of clonotypes that showed up in both the CD4 and CD8 compartments. The secondary response was weaker but peaked faster, day 5 versus 15.

Germline V gene data show CDR1 as WNHNN and CDR2 as SYGVQD (reference sequence). This CDR3 comprises 15 residues. V lost 5 bases and J lost 2; bases outside the gene matches: 5. Of note for this clonotype: Its antigen is as yet unknown.

The sequenced sample was PBMCs, obtained 15 days after the yellow fever booster vaccination. V and J are TRBV10-1 and TRBJ2-7; 11 bases map to TRBD2. The clonotype originates from a man aged 25-45 years who received the YFV17D yellow fever vaccine. In nucleotides, the CDR3 is TGCGCCAGCAGTACCGGACTAGCGGGCACCTACGAGCAGTACTTC. This encodes CASSTGLAGTYEQYF.